These 20 T cell receptor beta chains originate from one sample sequenced in a study of blood T cells in healthy people across ages. PCR was performed a second time for roughly 7 to 11 cycles using a sample-barcoded 5' primer and a J-beta primer mix. TCRdb passed the 5' RACE reads through MiXCR, listing each CDR3 protein once. In the table there are 1.5 million to 2 million distinct CDR3 sequences, 49% of which are singletons. The sequencing sample was made of blood. The receptors shown here come from a woman aged 40 to 50 in good health.

V is TRBV5-5 and J is TRBJ2-5, with no clear D. The CDR3 has 14 amino acids. Germline assignment: CDR1 SGHKS and CDR2 YYEKEE (reference sequence). Trimming removed 4 bases at V and 7 bases at J, with 17 bases between. The CDR3 DNA reads as TGTGCCAGCAGCCATGGACCCAATGGTGGGACCCAGTACTTC. Translating it yields CASSHGPNGGTQYF.

Only a few counts were recorded for this clonotype. This sequence joins TRBV15 and TRBJ2-4, with D possibly being TRBD1 or TRBD2 (5 bases each). The J call is in doubt because the DNA end fits TRBJ2-7 better. Germline-derived CDR1 and CDR2 are LNHNV and YYDKDF (reference sequence). The CDR3 length is 14 residues. The CDR3 nucleotides are TGTGCCACCAGCCAACCGGGACCGTTGTACGAGCAGTACTTC. This gives the protein CATSQPGPLYEQYF.

This clonotype was seen a few times. The chain couples TRBV7-6 to TRBJ1-4; D uncertain. Germline V lookup: CDR1 SGHVS, CDR2 FNYEAQ. CDR3 size: 12 residues. V was pared by 4 bases and J by 4 bases, with 4 bases between. The CDR3 protein is CASSYNNEKLFF. The CDR3 coding sequence is TGTGCCAGCAGCTACAATAATGAAAAACTGTTTTTT.

This clonotype showed up just a few times. The chain combines TRBV29-1 with TRBJ2-5, with a possible D match to TRBD1 (6 bases). Per germline, CDR1 SQVTM and CDR2 ANQGSEA. Trimming took off 4 bases at V and 4 bases at J, with 16 bases between the two ends. The CDR3 loop spans 14 amino acids. CDR3 in amino acids: CSVGMTGGGETQYF. CDR3 nucleotides: TGCAGCGTTGGCATGACAGGTGGGGGAGAGACCCAGTACTTC.

The V call is TRBV28, the J call TRBJ2-7, with 8 bases that match TRBD1. J lost 4 bases, V lost 8 bases, and 10 bases had no gene match. Germline CDR1 MDHEN, CDR2 SYDVKM. The CDR3 consists of 14 residues. The CDR3 spells CASLRTGTSYEQYF. Here the CDR3 DNA reads TGTGCCAGCCTAAGGACAGGGACCTCATACGAGCAGTACTTC.

This clonotype was counted only a few times. J is TRBJ2-5 and V is TRBV11-2; 13 bases are shared with TRBD2. Germline V gives CDR1 SGHAT, CDR2 FQNNGV. V lost 5 bases to trimming and J lost 5 bases; unmatched junction nucleotides: 8. The CDR3 loop spans 16 amino acids. CDR3 nucleotides: TGTGCCAGCAGCCCCCGGACTAGCGGGGGCACCGAGACCCAGTACTTC. It is translated as CASSPRTSGGTETQYF. The full variable domain, completed using reference TRBV11-2 and TRBJ2-5, is EAGVAQSPRYKIIEKRQSVAFWCNPISGHATLYWYQQILGQGPKLLIQFQNNGVVDDSQLPKDRFSAERLKGVDSTLKIQPAKLEDSAVYLCASSPRTSGGTETQYFGPGTRLLVL.

The genes are TRBV27 and TRBJ1-2; tentatively, D is TRBD1 (5 bases). The CDR3 length is 13 residues. V gave up 2 bases and J gave up 7 bases, with 11 bases separating them. Germline CDR1 and CDR2: MNHEY and SMNVEV (reference sequence). In nucleotides, the CDR3 is TGTGCCAGCAGTTTAGGGGCAGGCTTTGGCTACACCTTC. Its protein product is CASSLGAGFGYTF.

This clonotype has only a few counts. The gene calls are TRBV6-1 and TRBJ2-7; a possible D gene is TRBD1 (6 bases). Between the trimmed V and J ends, which lost 6 bases and 5 bases, there was a span of 14 bases. CDR3 length: 13 residues. Germline CDR1 is MNHNS and CDR2 is SASEGT. CDR3 amino acids: CASRLQGHDEQYF. In DNA, the CDR3 is TGTGCCAGCAGGCTACAGGGTCATGACGAGCAGTACTTC.

The J gene is TRBJ2-7, the V gene TRBV13; TRBD1 aligns across 9 bases. From germline, CDR1 is PRHDT and CDR2 FYEKMQ (reference sequence). The CDR3 extends over 16 amino acids. Unmatched junction bases numbered 10, after V lost 6 bases and J lost 1 base. CDR3: CASSSSPGTGSYEQYF. The CDR3 nucleotides are TGTGCCAGCAGTTCCTCCCCCGGGACAGGGTCCTACGAGCAGTACTTC.

The chain uses TRBV13 and TRBJ2-5; 8 bases are a match to TRBD2. Germline V gene sequence: CDR1 PRHDT, CDR2 FYEKMQ (reference sequence). The CDR3 covers 15 residues. Trimming cost V 4 bases and J 2 bases; bases outside gene matches: 6. Here the CDR3 reads CASSSDGGVQETQYF. Here the CDR3 DNA reads TGTGCCAGCAGCTCCGACGGGGGGGTGCAAGAGACCCAGTACTTC.

The V call is TRBV6-4, the J call TRBJ2-1, with 9 nucleotides matching TRBD2. Germline CDR1 and CDR2: MRHNA and SNTAGT. This CDR3 is 14 amino acids long. After removal of 6 bases from V and 9 bases from J, the junction contained 9 bases not matched to a gene. Here the CDR3 DNA reads TGTGCCAGCAGCCTCGTGGGGACTAGCACTGAGCAGTTCTTC. This sequence encodes CASSLVGTSTEQFF.

This chain uses TRBV6-1 with TRBJ2-1; TRBD2 matches 9 bases. CDR1 is MNHNS, CDR2 SASEGT, per germline. The CDR3 sequence is 14 residues long. Unmatched junction bases numbered 15, after V lost 9 bases and J lost 12 bases. The CDR3 nucleotides read TGTGCCAGTATACCCCTAGCGGGGAGCGGTAGGCAGTTCTTC. Amino acid sequence: CASIPLAGSGRQFF.

The J gene is TRBJ1-4, the V gene TRBV6-5, with TRBD1 matching 7 bases. The junction had 9 bases not matched to a gene; V was cut back by 0 bases and J by 5 bases. Per germline, CDR1 MNHEY and CDR2 SVGAGI. The CDR3 covers 17 residues. The CDR3 coding sequence is TGTGCCAGCAGTTACTCCGGAGGGGGCGCGGGGAATGAAAAACTGTTTTTT. It specifies CASSYSGGGAGNEKLFF.

This clonotype was picked up many times. The chain carries TRBV6-2 or TRBV6-3 and TRBJ2-7, with D hard to call. This CDR3 has 11 amino acids. V gave up 6 bases and J gave up 3 bases, with 6 bases separating them. Germline CDR1 MNHEY, CDR2 SVGEGT. The CDR3 loop reads CASSNYYEQYF. CDR3 DNA sequence: TGTGCCAGCAGCAATTACTACGAGCAGTACTTC.

This clonotype was counted a few times. The V gene is TRBV27, the J gene TRBJ2-1; 9 positions match TRBD1. Germline V gene lookup returns CDR1 MNHEY and CDR2 SMNVEV (reference sequence). This CDR3 contains 17 residues. V was pared by 4 bases and J by 7 bases, with 14 bases of the junction left unmatched. CDR3 region: CASSSILRGQGRNEQFF. CDR3 coding DNA: TGTGCCAGCAGTTCCATCCTTAGGGGACAGGGACGGAATGAGCAGTTCTTC.

This sequence joins TRBV6-2 or TRBV6-3 and TRBJ1-2, with 9 bases aligning to TRBD1. This CDR3 has 17 residues. V lost 6 bases and J lost 4; bases outside the gene matches: 15. Germline V gene data show CDR1 as MNHEY and CDR2 as SVGEGT. The CDR3 DNA reads TGTGCCAGCAGAGACCCACCTAACCCGACAGGGGGCTATGGCTACACCTTC. Amino acid sequence: CASRDPPNPTGGYGYTF.

This chain joins TRBV11-1 and TRBJ1-6; possibly TRBD1 for D (6 bases). Germline lookup yields CDR1 SGHAT and CDR2 FQDESV (reference sequence). The germline V and J ends were trimmed by 4 bases and 9 bases, with 13 bases remaining between them. The CDR3 is 14 amino acids. CDR3 sequence reads: CASSSQQGGSPLHF. The CDR3, as DNA: TGTGCCAGCAGCTCCCAACAGGGCGGTTCACCCCTCCACTTT.

The gene calls are TRBV6-2 or TRBV6-3 and TRBJ2-5, with 11 bases fitting TRBD2. The V and J ends lost 2 bases and 2 bases, in that order; junction bases with no gene match: 7. This CDR3 comprises 17 residues. Germline-derived CDR1 and CDR2 are MNHEY and SVGEGT. In DNA form, the CDR3 reads TGTGCCAGCAGTTACGGGACTAGCGGCTACTTTCAAGAGACCCAGTACTTC. As protein: CASSYGTSGYFQETQYF.

The rearrangement links TRBV24-1 to TRBJ2-5; TRBD1 aligns across 7 bases. The V gene's germline CDR1 is KGHDR and CDR2 SFDVKD. The V segment lost 0 bases and the J segment 2 bases; nucleotides outside the gene matches: 8. The CDR3 spans 17 residues. The CDR3 protein is CATSDLQMGQKQETQYF. CDR3 sequence (DNA): TGTGCCACCAGTGATTTGCAAATGGGACAGAAACAAGAGACCCAGTACTTC.

V and J are TRBV5-1 and TRBJ1-2; perhaps TRBD1 as D (5 bases). The V and J ends lost 7 bases and 7 bases respectively, with 14 bases between them. Looked up from germline, CDR1 is SGHRS and CDR2 is YFSETQ. The CDR3 extends over 12 amino acids. CDR3 coding DNA: TGCGCCAGCGGTGCAGGGTGGTGTGGCTACACCTTC. Residues: CASGAGWCGYTF. Looking up the rest from reference TRBV5-1 and TRBJ1-2 gives the full variable domain: KAGVTQTPRYLIKTRGQQVTLSCSPISGHRSVSWYQQTPGQGLQFLFEYFSETQRNKGNFPGRFSGRQFSNSRSEMNVSTLELGDSALYLCASGAGWCGYTFGSGTRLTVV.